These 10 T cell receptor beta chains came from one sample sequenced in a study of T cell responses to AZD1222 COVID-19 vaccine. The repertoire was sequenced with immunoSEQ multiplex PCR; TCRdb's copy has only in-frame clones and lacks some. The repertoire holds roughly 100,000 clones, with more than 75% as singletons. Sequences were derived from peripheral blood, sampled on day 0 of AZD1222 vaccination. The receptors come from an adult in good health.

The V gene is TRBV6-5, the J gene TRBJ2-7; D not resolved. The CDR3 consists of 13 residues. The ends were cut back, 5 bases at V and 2 bases at J, with 10 bases in the middle. The germline CDR1 and CDR2 sequences are MNHEY and SVGAGI. The CDR3 reads CASSRTLTYEQYF. The CDR3 nucleotides are TGTGCCAGCAGTCGAACTTTAACCTACGAGCAGTACTTC.

J is TRBJ2-2 and V is TRBV25-1; no reliable D call. The V and J ends lost 3 bases and 1 base respectively, with 3 bases between them. This CDR3 contains 13 residues. In germline, CDR1 is MGHDK, CDR2 SYGVNS. CDR3: CASSEQNTGELFF. The DNA for the CDR3 is TGTGCCAGCAGTGAGCAGAACACCGGGGAGCTGTTTTTT.

V gene TRBV10-3 combines with J gene TRBJ2-7; D might be TRBD1 or TRBD2, each matching 6 bases. V lost 7 bases, J lost 5 bases, and 18 bases lay in between. CDR1 ENHRY and CDR2 SYGVKD come from the germline V gene. This CDR3 is 14 amino acids long. CDR3 in DNA: TGTGCCATCAAGGGGGGTACCGAGGGTAACGAGCAGTACTTC. It is translated as CAIKGGTEGNEQYF.

The rearrangement joins TRBV4-1 to TRBJ1-5; the D is unclear. CDR1 is MGHRA and CDR2 is YSYEKL in the germline V gene. V gave up 3 bases and J gave up 7 bases, with 13 bases separating them. CDR3 length: 14 amino acids. The CDR3 loop reads CASSQDATRQPQHF. For the CDR3, the DNA is TGCGCCAGCAGCCAGGACGCGACGAGACAGCCCCAGCATTTT.

The chain is built from TRBV28 and TRBJ2-5, with 8 nucleotides matching TRBD2. Unmatched junction bases numbered 6, after V lost 5 bases and J lost 1 base. The germline gives CDR1 MDHEN, CDR2 SYDVKM. The CDR3 runs 15 residues. The CDR3: CASSLHGTSQETQYF. The CDR3 bases are TGTGCCAGCAGTCTACATGGGACTAGCCAAGAGACCCAGTACTTC.

This clone appeared a single time. The chain couples TRBV2 to TRBJ1-1, with a tentative D call TRBD1 (6 bases). Trimming removed 4 bases at V and 0 bases at J, with 9 bases between. CDR1 is SNHLY and CDR2 is FYNNEI in the germline V gene. CDR3 length equals 14 residues. Here the CDR3 DNA reads TGTGCCAGCAGTGGACAGGCGATGAACACTGAAGCTTTCTTT. It codes for CASSGQAMNTEAFF. The complete variable domain, with remaining parts taken from reference TRBV2 and TRBJ1-1, reads EPEVTQTPSHQVTQMGQEVILRCVPISNHLYFYWYRQILGQKVEFLVSFYNNEISEKSEIFDDQFSVERPDGSNFTLKIRSTKLEDSAMYFCASSGQAMNTEAFFGQGTRLTVV.

This clone was detected once. V and J are TRBV7-8 and TRBJ1-6; D remains unclear. The CDR3 length is 16 residues. The V end was cut by 5 bases, the J end by 2 bases, with 13 bases between. Germline V gene lookup returns CDR1 SGHVS and CDR2 FQNEAQ. This CDR3 reads CASSRSTVTYNSPLHF. The CDR3 DNA is TGTGCCAGCAGCCGGTCCACGGTTACCTATAATTCACCCCTCCACTTT.

The genes are TRBV19 and TRBJ2-2; possible D gene TRBD2, 5 bases. Deletions cut 10 bases from V and 0 bases from J, with 12 bases between. Germline V lookup: CDR1 LNHDA, CDR2 SQIVND (reference sequence). The CDR3 sequence is 14 residues long. In DNA, the CDR3 is TGTGCCACCACCCTAGCTCCGAACACCGGGGAGCTGTTTTTT. This encodes CATTLAPNTGELFF.

Regarding this clone: Sequence at one end of the junction differs from germline and may be a read error. The chain employs TRBV18 and TRBJ1-5; 7 nucleotides agree with TRBD1. CDR3 length: 14 amino acids. Germline V gives CDR1 KGHSH, CDR2 LQKENI. The CDR3 DNA reads as TGTGCCAGCTCGCCACAGGGGCTCGATCAGCCCCAGCATTTT. Protein sequence: CASSPQGLDQPQHF.

V usage is TRBV19 and J usage is TRBJ2-3, with 12 bases that match TRBD2. The CDR3 is made up of 18 amino acids. Germline CDR1 is LNHDA and CDR2 is SQIVND (reference sequence). V lost 10 bases and J lost 0; bases outside the gene matches: 14. CDR3 region: CANSLVWLAGGSTDTQYF. The CDR3 DNA is TGTGCCAATAGCCTAGTTTGGCTAGCGGGAGGGAGCACAGATACGCAGTATTTT. Combining the CDR3 with reference TRBV19 and TRBJ2-3 gives the whole variable domain DGGITQSPKYLFRKEGQNVTLSCEQNLNHDAMYWYRQDPGQGLRLIYYSQIVNDFQKGDIAEGYSVSREKKESFPLTVTSAQKNPTAFYLCANSLVWLAGGSTDTQYFGPGTRLTVL.